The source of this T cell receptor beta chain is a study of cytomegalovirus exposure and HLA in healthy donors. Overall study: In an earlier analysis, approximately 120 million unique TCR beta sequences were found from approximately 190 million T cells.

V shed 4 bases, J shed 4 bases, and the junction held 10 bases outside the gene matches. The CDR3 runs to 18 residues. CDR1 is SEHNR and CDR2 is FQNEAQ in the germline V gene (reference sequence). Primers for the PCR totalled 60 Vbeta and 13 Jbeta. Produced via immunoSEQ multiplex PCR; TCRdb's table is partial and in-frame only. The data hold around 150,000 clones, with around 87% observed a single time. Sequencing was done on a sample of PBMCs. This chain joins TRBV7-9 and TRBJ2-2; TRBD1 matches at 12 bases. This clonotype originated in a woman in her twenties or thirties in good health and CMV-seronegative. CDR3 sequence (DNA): TGTGCCAGCAGCTACCCCGGGACAGGGGGCTCTAGCACCGGGGAGCTGTTTTTT. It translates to CASSYPGTGGSSTGELFF.